This T cell receptor (beta chain) originates from a study of blood T cell repertoires in COVID-19. This CDR3 region has 14 residues. Germline-derived CDR1 and CDR2 are MDHEN and SYDVKM. The V end was cut by 3 bases, the J end by 3 bases, with 9 bases between. The data were produced by immunoSEQ multiplex PCR, yet TCRdb's version contains in-frame clones alone and is incomplete. The sample has about 180,000 clones; 88% are singletons. The study recruited people aged about 18 to 89 years across roughly 23 US areas. This sequence was found in a woman between 18 and 29 years old who had recovered from COVID-19. J is TRBJ2-4 and V is TRBV28, with D maybe TRBD1 (5 bases). The material sequenced was PBMCs or T cells enriched from blood (not recorded which). CDR3 protein: CASSFRGDKNIQYF. The CDR3, as DNA: TGTGCCAGCAGTTTTAGGGGTGACAAAAACATTCAGTACTTC.